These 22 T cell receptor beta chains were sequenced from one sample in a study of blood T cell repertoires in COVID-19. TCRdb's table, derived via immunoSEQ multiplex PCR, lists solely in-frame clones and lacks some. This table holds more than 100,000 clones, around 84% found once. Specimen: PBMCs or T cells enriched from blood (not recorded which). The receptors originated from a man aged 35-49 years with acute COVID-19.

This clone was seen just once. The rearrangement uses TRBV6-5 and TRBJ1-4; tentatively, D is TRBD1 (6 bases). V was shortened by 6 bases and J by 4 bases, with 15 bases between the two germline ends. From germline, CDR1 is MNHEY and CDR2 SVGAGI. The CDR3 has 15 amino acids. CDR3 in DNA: TGTGCCAGCAGGGTAACAGGGACCTATAATGAAAAACTGTTTTTT. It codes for CASRVTGTYNEKLFF.

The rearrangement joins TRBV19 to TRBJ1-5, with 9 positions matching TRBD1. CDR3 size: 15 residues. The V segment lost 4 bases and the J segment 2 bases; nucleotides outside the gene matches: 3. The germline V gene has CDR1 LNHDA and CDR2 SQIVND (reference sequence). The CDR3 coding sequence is TGTGCCAGTAGTACGGACAGGGGAGGCAATCAGCCCCAGCATTTT. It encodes CASSTDRGGNQPQHF.

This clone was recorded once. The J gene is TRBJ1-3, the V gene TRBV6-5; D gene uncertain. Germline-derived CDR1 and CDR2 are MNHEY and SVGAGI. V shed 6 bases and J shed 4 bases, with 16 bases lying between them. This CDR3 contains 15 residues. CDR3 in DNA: TGTGCCAGCAGCCGCGGTCCTCCTACGGGAAACACCATATATTTT. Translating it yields CASSRGPPTGNTIYF.

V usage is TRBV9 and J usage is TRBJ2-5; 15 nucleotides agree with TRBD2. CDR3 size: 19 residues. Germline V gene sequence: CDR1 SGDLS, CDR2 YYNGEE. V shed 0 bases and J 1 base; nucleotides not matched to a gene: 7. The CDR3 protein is CASSVATGTSGGRQETQYF. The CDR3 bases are TGTGCCAGCAGCGTAGCTACGGGGACTAGCGGGGGGCGCCAAGAGACCCAGTACTTC.

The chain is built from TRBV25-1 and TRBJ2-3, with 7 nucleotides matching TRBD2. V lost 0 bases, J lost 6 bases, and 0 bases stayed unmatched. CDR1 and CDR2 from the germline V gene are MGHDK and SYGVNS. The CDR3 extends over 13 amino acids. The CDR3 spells CASSEYGRDTQYF. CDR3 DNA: TGTGCCAGCAGTGAATACGGGAGGGATACGCAGTATTTT.

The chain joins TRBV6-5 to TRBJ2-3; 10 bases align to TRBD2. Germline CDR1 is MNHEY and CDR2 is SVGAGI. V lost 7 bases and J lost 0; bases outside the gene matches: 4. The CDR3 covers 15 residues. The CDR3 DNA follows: TGTGCCAGCAAGCGGGAGGGGGTTAGCACAGATACGCAGTATTTT. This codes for CASKREGVSTDTQYF.

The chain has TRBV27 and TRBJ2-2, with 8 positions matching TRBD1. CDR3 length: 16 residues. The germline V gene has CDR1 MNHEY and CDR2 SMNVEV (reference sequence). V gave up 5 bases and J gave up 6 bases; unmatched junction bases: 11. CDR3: CASSPSGGASAGELFF. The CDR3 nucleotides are TGTGCCAGCAGTCCGTCAGGGGGCGCGTCGGCCGGGGAGCTGTTTTTT.

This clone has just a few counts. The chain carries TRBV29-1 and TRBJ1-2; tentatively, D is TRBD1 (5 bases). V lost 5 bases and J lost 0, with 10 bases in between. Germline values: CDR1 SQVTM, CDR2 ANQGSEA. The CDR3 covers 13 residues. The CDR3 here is CSVTDSSNYGYTF. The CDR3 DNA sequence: TGCAGCGTTACAGACAGTTCTAACTATGGCTACACCTTC.

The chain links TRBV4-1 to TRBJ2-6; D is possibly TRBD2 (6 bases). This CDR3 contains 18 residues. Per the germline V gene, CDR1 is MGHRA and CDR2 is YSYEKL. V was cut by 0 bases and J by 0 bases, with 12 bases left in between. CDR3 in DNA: TGCGCCAGCAGCCAAGATCTTAGGAGGGGCTCTGGGGCCAACGTCCTGACTTTC. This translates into CASSQDLRRGSGANVLTF.

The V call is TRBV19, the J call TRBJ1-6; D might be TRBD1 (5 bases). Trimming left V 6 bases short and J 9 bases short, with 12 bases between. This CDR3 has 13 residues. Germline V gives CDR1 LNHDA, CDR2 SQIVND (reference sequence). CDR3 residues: CASRIRDSSPLHF. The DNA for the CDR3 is TGTGCCAGTAGGATAAGAGACAGTTCACCCCTCCACTTT.

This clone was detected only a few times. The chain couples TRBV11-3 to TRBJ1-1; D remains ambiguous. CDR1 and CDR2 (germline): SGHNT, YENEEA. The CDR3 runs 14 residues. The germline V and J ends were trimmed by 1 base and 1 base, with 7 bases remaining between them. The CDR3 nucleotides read TGTGCCAGCAGCTTAGGAAGAGGGAACACTGAAGCTTTCTTT. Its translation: CASSLGRGNTEAFF.

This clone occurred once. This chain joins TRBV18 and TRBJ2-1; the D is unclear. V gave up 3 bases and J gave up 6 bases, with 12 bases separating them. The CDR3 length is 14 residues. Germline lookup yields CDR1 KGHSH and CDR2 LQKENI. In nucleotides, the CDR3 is TGTGCCAGCTCACCTTTGGTTAGCCCCAATGAGCAGTTCTTC. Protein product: CASSPLVSPNEQFF.

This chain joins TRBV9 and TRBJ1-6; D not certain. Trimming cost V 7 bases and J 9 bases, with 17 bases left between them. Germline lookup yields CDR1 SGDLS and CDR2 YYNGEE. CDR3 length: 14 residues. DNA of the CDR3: TGTGCCAGCCGCCGGGAGGGAAATAGTTCACCCCTCCACTTT. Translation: CASRREGNSSPLHF.

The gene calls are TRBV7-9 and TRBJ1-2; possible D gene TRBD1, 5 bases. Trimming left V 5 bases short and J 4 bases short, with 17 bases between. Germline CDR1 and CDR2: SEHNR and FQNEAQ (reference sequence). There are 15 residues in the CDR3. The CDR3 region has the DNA TGTGCCAGCAGCCCCGGAGGGGAACTAACCTATGGCTACACCTTC. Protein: CASSPGGELTYGYTF.

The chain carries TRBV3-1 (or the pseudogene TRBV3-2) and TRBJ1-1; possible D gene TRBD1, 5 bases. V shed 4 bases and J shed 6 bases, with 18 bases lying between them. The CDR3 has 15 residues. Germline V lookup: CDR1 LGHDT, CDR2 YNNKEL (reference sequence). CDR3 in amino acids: CASSPPGLRGPEAFF. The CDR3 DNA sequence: TGTGCCAGCAGCCCCCCAGGTTTAAGGGGTCCTGAAGCTTTCTTT.

CDR3 nucleotides: TGTGCCAGCAGATTTACAGGGGCAGAATACGAGCAGTACTTC. The encoded protein is CASRFTGAEYEQYF. This chain connects TRBV11-1 to TRBJ2-7; 7 bases map to TRBD1. Per germline, CDR1 SGHAT and CDR2 FQDESV (reference sequence). With V trimmed by 6 bases and J by 4 bases, 9 bases remained unmatched. The CDR3 spans 14 residues.

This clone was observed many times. CDR3 nucleotides: TGCAGCGTCGCACAGGGTAGCGCTGAAGCTTTCTTT. Protein product: CSVAQGSAEAFF. This rearrangement joins TRBV29-1 to TRBJ1-1; D perhaps matches TRBD1 (6 bases). V was shortened by 6 bases and J by 6 bases, with 14 bases between the two germline ends. The CDR3 contains 12 residues. Per the germline V gene, CDR1 is SQVTM and CDR2 is ANQGSEA.

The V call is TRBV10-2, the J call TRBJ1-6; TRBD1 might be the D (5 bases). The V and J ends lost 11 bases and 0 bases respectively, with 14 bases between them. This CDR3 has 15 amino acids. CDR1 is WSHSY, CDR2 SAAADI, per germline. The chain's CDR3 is CAAQDFSSYNSPLHF. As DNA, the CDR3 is TGCGCCGCACAGGATTTCAGCTCCTATAATTCACCCCTCCACTTT.

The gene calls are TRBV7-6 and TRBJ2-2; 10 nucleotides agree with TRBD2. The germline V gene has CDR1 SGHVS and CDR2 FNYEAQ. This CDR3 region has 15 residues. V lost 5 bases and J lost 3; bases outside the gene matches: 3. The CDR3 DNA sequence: TGTGCCAGCAGCCCCGGGACTAGCGACACCGGGGAGCTGTTTTTT. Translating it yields CASSPGTSDTGELFF. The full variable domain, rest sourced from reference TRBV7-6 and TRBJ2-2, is GAGVSQSPRYKVTKRGQDVALRCDPISGHVSLYWYRQALGQGPEFLTYFNYEAQQDKSGLPNDRFSAERPEGSISTLTIQRTEQRDSAMYRCASSPGTSDTGELFFGEGSRLTVL.

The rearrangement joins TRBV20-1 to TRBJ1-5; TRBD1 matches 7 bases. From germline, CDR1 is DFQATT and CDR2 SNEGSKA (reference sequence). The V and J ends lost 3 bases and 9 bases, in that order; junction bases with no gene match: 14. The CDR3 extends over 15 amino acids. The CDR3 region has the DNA TGCAGTGCTAGTCCACCTGGACAGGCTATCTCGCCCCAGCATTTT. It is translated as CSASPPGQAISPQHF.

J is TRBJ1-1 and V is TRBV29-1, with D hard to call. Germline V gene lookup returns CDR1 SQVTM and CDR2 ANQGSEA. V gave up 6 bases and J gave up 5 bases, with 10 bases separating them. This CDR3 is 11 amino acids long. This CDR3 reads CSVNPGTEAFF. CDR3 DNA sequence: TGCAGCGTGAACCCCGGGACTGAAGCTTTCTTT.

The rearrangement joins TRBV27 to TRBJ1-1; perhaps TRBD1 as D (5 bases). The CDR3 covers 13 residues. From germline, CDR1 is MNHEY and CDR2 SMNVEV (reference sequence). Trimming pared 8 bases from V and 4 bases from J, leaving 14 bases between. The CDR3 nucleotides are TGTGCCAGCCGCTCCTCGGGGGGCACTGAAGCTTTCTTT. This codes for CASRSSGGTEAFF.